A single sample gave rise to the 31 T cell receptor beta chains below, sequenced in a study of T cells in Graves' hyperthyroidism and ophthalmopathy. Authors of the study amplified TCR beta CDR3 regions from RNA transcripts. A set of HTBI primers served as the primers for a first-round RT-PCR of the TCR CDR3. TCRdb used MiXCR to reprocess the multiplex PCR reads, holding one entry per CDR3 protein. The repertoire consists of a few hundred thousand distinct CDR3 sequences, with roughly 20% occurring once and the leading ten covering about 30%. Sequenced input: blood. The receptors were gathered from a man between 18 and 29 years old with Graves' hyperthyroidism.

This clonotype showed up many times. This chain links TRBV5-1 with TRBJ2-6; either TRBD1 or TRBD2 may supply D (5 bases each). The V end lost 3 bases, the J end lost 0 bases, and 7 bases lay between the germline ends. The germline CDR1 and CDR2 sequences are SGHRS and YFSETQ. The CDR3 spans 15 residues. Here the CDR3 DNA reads TGCGCCAGCAGCTGGGACCTCTCTGGGGCCAACGTCCTGACTTTC. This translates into CASSWDLSGANVLTF.

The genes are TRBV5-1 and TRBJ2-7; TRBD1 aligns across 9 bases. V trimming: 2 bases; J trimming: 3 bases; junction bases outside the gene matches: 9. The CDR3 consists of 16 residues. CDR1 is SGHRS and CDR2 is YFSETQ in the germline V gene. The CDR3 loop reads CASSLGTGGFFYEQYF. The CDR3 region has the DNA TGCGCCAGCAGCTTAGGAACAGGGGGCTTCTTCTACGAGCAGTACTTC. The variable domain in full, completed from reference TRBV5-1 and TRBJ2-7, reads KAGVTQTPRYLIKTRGQQVTLSCSPISGHRSVSWYQQTPGQGLQFLFEYFSETQRNKGNFPGRFSGRQFSNSRSEMNVSTLELGDSALYLCASSLGTGGFFYEQYFGPGTRLTVT.

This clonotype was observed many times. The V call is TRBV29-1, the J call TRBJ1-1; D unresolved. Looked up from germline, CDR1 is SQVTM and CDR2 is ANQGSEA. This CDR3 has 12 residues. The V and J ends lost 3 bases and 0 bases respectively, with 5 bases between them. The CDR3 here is CSVEVMNTEAFF. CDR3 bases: TGCAGCGTTGAGGTAATGAACACTGAAGCTTTCTTT.

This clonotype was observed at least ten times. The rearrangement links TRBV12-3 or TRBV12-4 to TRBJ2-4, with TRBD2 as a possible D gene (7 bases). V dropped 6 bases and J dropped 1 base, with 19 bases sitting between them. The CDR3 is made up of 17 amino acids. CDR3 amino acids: CASSTTAGGLAKNIQYF. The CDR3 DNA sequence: TGTGCCAGCAGCACAACCGCCGGGGGGCTGGCCAAAAACATTCAGTACTTC.

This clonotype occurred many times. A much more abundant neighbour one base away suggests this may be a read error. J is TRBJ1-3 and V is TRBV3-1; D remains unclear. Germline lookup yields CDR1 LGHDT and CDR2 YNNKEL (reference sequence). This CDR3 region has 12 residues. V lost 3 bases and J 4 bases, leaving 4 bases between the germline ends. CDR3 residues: CASSHRGNTIYF. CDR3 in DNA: TGTGCCAGCAGCCACAGGGGAAACACCATATATTTT.

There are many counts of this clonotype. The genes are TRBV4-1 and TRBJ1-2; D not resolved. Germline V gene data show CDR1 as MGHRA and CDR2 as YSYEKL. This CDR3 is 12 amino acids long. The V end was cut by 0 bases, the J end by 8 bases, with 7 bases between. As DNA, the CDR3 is TGCGCCAGCAGCCAAGACATCGGAGGCTACACCTTC. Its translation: CASSQDIGGYTF.

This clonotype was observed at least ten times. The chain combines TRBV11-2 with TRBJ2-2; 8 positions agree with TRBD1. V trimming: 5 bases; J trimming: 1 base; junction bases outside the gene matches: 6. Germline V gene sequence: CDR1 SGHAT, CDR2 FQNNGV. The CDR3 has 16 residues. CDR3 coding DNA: TGTGCCAGCAGCCCCCAGGGGGCCCAGAACACCGGGGAGCTGTTTTTT. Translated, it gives CASSPQGAQNTGELFF.

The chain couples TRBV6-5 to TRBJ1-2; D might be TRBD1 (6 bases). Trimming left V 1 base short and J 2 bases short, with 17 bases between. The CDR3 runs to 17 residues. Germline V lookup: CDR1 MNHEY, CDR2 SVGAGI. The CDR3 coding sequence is TGTGCCAGCAGTTACTGGGCAGGGACAAGGAAGAACTATGGCTACACCTTC. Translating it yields CASSYWAGTRKNYGYTF.

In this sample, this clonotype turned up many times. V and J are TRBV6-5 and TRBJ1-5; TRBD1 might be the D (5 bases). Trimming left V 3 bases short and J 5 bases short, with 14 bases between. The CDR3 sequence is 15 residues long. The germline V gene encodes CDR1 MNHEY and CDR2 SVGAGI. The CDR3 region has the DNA TGTGCCAGCAGTTATCGGGGCAGGGTGGATCAGCCCCAGCATTTT. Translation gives CASSYRGRVDQPQHF.

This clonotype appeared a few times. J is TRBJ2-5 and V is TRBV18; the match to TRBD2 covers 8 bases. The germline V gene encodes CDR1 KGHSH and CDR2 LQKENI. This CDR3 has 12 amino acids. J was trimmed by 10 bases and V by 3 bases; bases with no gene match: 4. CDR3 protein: CASSPLSGIQYF. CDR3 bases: TGTGCCAGCTCACCCCTTAGCGGGATCCAGTACTTC.

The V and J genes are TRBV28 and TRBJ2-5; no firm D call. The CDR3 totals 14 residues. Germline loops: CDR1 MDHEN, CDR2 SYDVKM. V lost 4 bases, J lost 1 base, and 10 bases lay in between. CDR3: CASSYTSPQETQYF. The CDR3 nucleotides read TGTGCCAGCAGTTACACGAGCCCCCAAGAGACCCAGTACTTC.

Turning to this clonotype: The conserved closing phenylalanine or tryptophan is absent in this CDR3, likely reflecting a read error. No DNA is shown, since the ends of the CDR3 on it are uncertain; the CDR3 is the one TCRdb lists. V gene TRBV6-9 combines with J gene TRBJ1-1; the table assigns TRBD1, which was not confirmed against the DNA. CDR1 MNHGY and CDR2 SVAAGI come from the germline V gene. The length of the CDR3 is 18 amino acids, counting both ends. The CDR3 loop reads CASSLITGGGGWNTEACL.

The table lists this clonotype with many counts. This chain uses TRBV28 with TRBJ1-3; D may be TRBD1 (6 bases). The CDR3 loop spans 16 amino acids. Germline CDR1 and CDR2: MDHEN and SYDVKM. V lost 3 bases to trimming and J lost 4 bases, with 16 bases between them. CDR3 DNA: TGTGCCAGCAGTTTTTTAGGGCAGGGGTCCGGAAACACCATATATTTT. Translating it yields CASSFLGQGSGNTIYF.

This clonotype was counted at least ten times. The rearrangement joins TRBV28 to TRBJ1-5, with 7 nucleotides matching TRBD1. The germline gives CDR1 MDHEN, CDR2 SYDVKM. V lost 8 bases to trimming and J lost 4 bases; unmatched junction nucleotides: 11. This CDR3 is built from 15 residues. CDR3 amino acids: CASLFRDSGNQPQHF. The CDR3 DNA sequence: TGTGCCAGCCTCTTTAGGGACAGCGGGAATCAGCCCCAGCATTTT.

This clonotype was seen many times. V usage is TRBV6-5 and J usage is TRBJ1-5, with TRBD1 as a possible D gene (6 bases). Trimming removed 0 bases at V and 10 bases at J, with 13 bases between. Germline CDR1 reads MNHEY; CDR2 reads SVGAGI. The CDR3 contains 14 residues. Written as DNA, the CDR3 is TGTGCCAGCAGTTACTCGATCGGGGACATCCCCCAGCATTTT. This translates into CASSYSIGDIPQHF.

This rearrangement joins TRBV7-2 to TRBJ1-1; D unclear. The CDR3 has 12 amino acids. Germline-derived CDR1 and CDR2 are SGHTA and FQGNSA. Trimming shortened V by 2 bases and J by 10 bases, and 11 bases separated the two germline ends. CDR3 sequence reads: CASSLMGSGAFF. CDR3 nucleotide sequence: TGTGCCAGCAGCTTAATGGGGAGCGGAGCTTTCTTT. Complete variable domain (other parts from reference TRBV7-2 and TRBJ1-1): GAGVSQSPSNKVTEKGKDVELRCDPISGHTALYWYRQSLGQGLEFLIYFQGNSAPDKSGLPSDRFSAERTGGSVSTLTIQRTQQEDSAVYLCASSLMGSGAFFGQGTRLTVV.

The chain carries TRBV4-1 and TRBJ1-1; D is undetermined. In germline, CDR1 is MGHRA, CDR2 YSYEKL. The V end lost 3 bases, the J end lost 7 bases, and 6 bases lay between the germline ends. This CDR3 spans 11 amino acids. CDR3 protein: CASSQSDEAFF. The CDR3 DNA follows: TGCGCCAGCAGCCAGTCAGATGAAGCTTTCTTT.

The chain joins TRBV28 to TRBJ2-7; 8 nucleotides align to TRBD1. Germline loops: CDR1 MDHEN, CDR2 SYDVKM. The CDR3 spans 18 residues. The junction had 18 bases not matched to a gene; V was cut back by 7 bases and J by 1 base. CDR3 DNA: TGTGCCAGCATACCGGCGGACAGGGTCCCTGCTAATTCCTACGAGCAGTACTTC. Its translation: CASIPADRVPANSYEQYF.

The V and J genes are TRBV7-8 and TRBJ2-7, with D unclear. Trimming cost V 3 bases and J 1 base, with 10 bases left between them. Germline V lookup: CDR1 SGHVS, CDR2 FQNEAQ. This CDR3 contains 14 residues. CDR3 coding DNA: TGTGCCAGCAGCTTCAGCCGGTCTTCCTACGAGCAGTACTTC. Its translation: CASSFSRSSYEQYF. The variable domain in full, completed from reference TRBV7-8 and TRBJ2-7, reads GAGVSQSPRYKVAKRGQDVALRCDPISGHVSLFWYQQALGQGPEFLTYFQNEAQLDKSGLPSDRFFAERPEGSVSTLKIQRTQQEDSAVYLCASSFSRSSYEQYFGPGTRLTVT.

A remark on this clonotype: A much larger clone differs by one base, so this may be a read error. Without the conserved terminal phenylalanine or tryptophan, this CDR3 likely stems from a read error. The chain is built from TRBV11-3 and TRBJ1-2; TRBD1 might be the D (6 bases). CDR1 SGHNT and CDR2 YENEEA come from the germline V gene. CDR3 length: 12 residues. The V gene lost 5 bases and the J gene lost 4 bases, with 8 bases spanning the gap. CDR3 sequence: CASSIGGYGYTS. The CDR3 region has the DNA TGTGCCAGCAGCATAGGGGGCTATGGCTACACCTCC.

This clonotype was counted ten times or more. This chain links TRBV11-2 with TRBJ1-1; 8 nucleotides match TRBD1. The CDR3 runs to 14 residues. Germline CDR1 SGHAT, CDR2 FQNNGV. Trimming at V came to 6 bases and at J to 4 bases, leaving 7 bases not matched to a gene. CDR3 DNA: TGTGCCAGCAGTTCCGGAACAGGGGGCACTGAAGCTTTCTTT. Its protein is CASSSGTGGTEAFF.

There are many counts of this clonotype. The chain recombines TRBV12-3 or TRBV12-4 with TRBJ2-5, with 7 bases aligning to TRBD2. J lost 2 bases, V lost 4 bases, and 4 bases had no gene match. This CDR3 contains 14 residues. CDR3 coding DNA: TGTGCCAGCAGTTCGCGGGGGATTCAAGAGACCCAGTACTTC. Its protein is CASSSRGIQETQYF.

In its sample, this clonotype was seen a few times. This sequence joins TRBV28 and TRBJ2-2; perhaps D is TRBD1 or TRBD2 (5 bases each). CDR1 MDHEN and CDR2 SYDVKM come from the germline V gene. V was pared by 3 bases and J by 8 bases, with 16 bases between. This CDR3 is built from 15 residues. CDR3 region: CASSFPGTGSGELFF. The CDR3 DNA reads TGTGCCAGCAGTTTCCCCGGGACCGGGTCGGGGGAGCTGTTTTTT.

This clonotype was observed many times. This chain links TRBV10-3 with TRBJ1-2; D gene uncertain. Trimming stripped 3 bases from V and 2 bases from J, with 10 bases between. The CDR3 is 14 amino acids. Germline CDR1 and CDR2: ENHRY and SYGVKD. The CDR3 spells CAISDRFGNYGYTF. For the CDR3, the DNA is TGTGCCATCAGTGACAGGTTCGGGAACTATGGCTACACCTTC.

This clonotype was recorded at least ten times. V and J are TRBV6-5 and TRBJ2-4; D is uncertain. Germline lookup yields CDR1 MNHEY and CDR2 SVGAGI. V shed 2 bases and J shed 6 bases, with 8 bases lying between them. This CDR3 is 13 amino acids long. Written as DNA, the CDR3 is TGTGCCAGCAGTTACCAGTGGGGAAACATTCAGTACTTC. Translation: CASSYQWGNIQYF.

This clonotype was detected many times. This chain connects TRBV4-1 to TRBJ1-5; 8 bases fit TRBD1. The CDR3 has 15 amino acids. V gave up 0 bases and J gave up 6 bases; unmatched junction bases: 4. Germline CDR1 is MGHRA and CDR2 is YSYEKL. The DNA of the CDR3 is TGCGCCAGCAGCCAAGAGCAGGGGGCGCGTCAGCCCCAGCATTTT. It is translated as CASSQEQGARQPQHF.

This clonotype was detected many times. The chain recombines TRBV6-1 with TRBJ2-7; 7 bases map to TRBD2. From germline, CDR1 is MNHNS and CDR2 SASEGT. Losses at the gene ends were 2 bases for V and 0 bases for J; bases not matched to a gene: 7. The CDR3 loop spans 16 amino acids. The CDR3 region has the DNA TGTGCCAGCAGTGAACCCCTGCGGGGGAGCTCCTACGAGCAGTACTTC. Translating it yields CASSEPLRGSSYEQYF.

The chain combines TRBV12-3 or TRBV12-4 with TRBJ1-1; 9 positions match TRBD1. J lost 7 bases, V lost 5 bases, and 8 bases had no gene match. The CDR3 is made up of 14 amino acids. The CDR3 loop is CASSPSGQGGEAFF. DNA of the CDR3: TGTGCCAGCAGTCCATCGGGACAGGGTGGTGAAGCTTTCTTT.

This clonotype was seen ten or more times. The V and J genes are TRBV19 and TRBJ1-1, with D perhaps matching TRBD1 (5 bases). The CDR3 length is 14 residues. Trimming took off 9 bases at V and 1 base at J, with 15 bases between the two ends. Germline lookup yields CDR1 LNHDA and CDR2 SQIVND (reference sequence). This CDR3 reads CASSWGSGNTEAFF. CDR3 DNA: TGTGCCAGCTCTTGGGGCAGTGGGAACACTGAAGCTTTCTTT.

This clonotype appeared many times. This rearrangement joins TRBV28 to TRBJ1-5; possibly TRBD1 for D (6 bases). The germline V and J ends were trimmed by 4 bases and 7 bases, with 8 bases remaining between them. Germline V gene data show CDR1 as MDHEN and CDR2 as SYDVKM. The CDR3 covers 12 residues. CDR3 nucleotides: TGTGCCAGCAGTTGGGGGGCGCAGCCCCAGCATTTT. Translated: CASSWGAQPQHF.

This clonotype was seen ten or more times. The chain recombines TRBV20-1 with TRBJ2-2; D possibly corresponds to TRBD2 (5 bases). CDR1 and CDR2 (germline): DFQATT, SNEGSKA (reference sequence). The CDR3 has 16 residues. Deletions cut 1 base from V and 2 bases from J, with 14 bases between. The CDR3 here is CSARAVGEGNTGELFF. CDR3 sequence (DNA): TGCAGTGCTAGAGCGGTTGGTGAGGGTAACACCGGGGAGCTGTTTTTT.